The clone carrying this T cell receptor beta chain was detected only a few times. Its antigen is still unknown. Naive-designated CD8 cells lacked CD45RO, were positively enriched for CCR7, and omitted terminally differentiated effector memory CD45RA+ cells. The CDR3 is 17 residues long. Germline V lookup: CDR1 SGHDT, CDR2 YYEEEE. Trimming took off 0 bases at V and 1 base at J, with 17 bases between the two ends. The sample comes from a study of shared clonotypes between healthy human individuals. Study at large: With ages of 18 to 49, the donors were a couple of women and three men. There were three CD4 naive, three CD4 memory, two CD8 naive and one CD8 memory plates per donor.

Using 200 ng DNA, approximately 30,000 T cell genomes, the sorted-subset replicate PCRs were run. Here immunoSEQ multiplex PCR was the method, and the copy in TCRdb shows in-frame clones only, minus some. This sample has over 2 million clones, with 85% to 95% found just once. Study-wide results and limits: Roughly 5% of naive CD4 clonotypes were common to a few donors.

This clonotype was obtained from a man between 18 and 35 years old in good health. The chain is built from TRBV5-6 and TRBJ2-7; D call uncertain. The sequencing input was naive CD8+ T cells sorted from blood. The CDR3 is CASSLGPQNYGSYEQYF. CDR3 nucleotide sequence: TGTGCCAGCAGCTTGGGCCCCCAAAACTACGGATCCTACGAGCAGTACTTC.